This T cell receptor (beta chain) was sequenced in a study of blood T cell repertoires in COVID-19. Per the study methods: Reference gene primer amplification gave nucleated cell count estimates. Repertoires were generated with immunoSEQ multiplex PCR, while TCRdb's copy carries only in-frame clones and drops some. V and J calls and clone size come straight from that table; D and trimming were deduced from the DNA. In the table there are 110,000 to 150,000 clones, roughly three quarters of which are singletons. The sequencing sample was made of peripheral blood. This TCR derives from a man aged 55 to 70 with acute or convalescent COVID-19.

This CDR3 reads CASKLRGAADTQYF. The CDR3 bases are TGTGCCAGTAAGTTGCGGGGGGCCGCAGATACGCAGTATTTT. This chain connects TRBV19 to TRBJ2-3; TRBD2 agrees at 8 bases. Per germline, CDR1 LNHDA and CDR2 SQIVND (reference sequence). After removal of 7 bases from V and 4 bases from J, the junction contained 7 bases not matched to a gene. The CDR3 totals 14 residues. Drawing the rest from reference TRBV19 and TRBJ2-3, the complete variable domain is DGGITQSPKYLFRKEGQNVTLSCEQNLNHDAMYWYRQDPGQGLRLIYYSQIVNDFQKGDIAEGYSVSREKKESFPLTVTSAQKNPTAFYLCASKLRGAADTQYFGPGTRLTVL.